Listed here are 31 T cell receptor beta chains from one sample, sequenced in a study of cytomegalovirus exposure and HLA in healthy donors. Vbeta (60) and Jbeta (13) primers were used in the PCR. TCRdb's copy holds only in-frame clones and misses some; the assay was immunoSEQ multiplex PCR. The sample has around 90,000 clones, over 60% seen once. Material for sequencing was PBMCs. The receptors come from a woman aged 45-65 years in good health and CMV-seropositive.

The CDR3 loop reads CASRDRVDYGYTF. In DNA, the CDR3 is TGTGCCAGTAGGGACAGGGTTGACTATGGCTACACCTTC. V usage is TRBV19 and J usage is TRBJ1-2; 8 nucleotides match TRBD1. Germline-derived CDR1 and CDR2 are LNHDA and SQIVND (reference sequence). This CDR3 is built from 13 residues. V gave up 6 bases and J gave up 3 bases; unmatched junction bases: 3.

This sequence joins TRBV6-1 and TRBJ2-3; 13 bases match TRBD2. The CDR3 covers 15 residues. Looked up from germline, CDR1 is MNHNS and CDR2 is SASEGT. Trimming at V came to 6 bases and at J to 4 bases, leaving 4 bases not matched to a gene. The DNA of the CDR3 is TGTGCCAGCAGCTCTACTAGCGGGAGGGCAGATACGCAGTATTTT. This sequence encodes CASSSTSGRADTQYF.

V usage is TRBV28 and J usage is TRBJ2-5; 7 nucleotides line up with TRBD2. The assigned J gene may be wrong: the sequence end matches TRBJ2-7 better. Germline V gene sequence: CDR1 MDHEN, CDR2 SYDVKM. The CDR3 covers 14 residues. CDR3 sequence reads: CASSLWGGLYEQYF. CDR3 coding DNA: TGTGCCAGCAGTTTGTGGGGGGGGTTGTACGAGCAGTACTTC.

In its sample, this clone was seen a few times. V is TRBV5-6 and J is TRBJ2-2; 7 positions match TRBD2. This CDR3 is 14 amino acids long. Germline V gives CDR1 SGHDT, CDR2 YYEEEE. J lost 2 bases, V lost 4 bases, and 2 bases had no gene match. CDR3 sequence (DNA): TGTGCCAGCAGCCGGGACTATAACACCGGGGAGCTGTTTTTT. This gives the protein CASSRDYNTGELFF.

The chain employs TRBV5-6 and TRBJ1-1, with 7 bases matching TRBD1. CDR3 size: 13 residues. Germline assignment: CDR1 SGHDT and CDR2 YYEEEE. V was pared by 2 bases and J by 6 bases, with 4 bases of the junction left unmatched. The CDR3 DNA is TGTGCCAGCAGCTTAACAGGGGTAGCTGAAGCTTTCTTT. Translated, it gives CASSLTGVAEAFF.

This chain joins TRBV15 and TRBJ2-1; 7 bases map to TRBD1. V dropped 0 bases and J dropped 2; count of bases not matched to a gene: 10. The germline V gene encodes CDR1 LNHNV and CDR2 YYDKDF (reference sequence). The length of the CDR3 is 18 residues. CDR3 region: CATSREVRTGGTYNEQFF. CDR3 bases: TGTGCCACCAGCAGAGAGGTACGGACAGGAGGCACCTACAATGAGCAGTTCTTC.

This clone was picked up one time. The junction does not match germline at one end; this may be a read error. The rearrangement links TRBV27 to TRBJ2-7; D unresolved. The CDR3 spans 14 residues. CDR1 MNHEY and CDR2 SMNVEV come from the germline V gene (reference sequence). CDR3 protein: CASSLSGLSYEQYF. CDR3 bases: TGTGCCAGCAGCTTATCGGGCCTATCCTACGAGCAGTACTTC.

The rearrangement uses TRBV5-4 and TRBJ2-5, with D possibly TRBD1 on 6 matching bases. The germline V and J ends were trimmed by 0 bases and 2 bases, with 11 bases remaining between them. Germline V gene sequence: CDR1 SGHNT, CDR2 YYREEE (reference sequence). The CDR3 consists of 15 residues. CDR3 residues: CASSLAGTRQETQYF. The CDR3 nucleotides are TGTGCCAGCAGCTTGGCCGGGACACGGCAAGAGACCCAGTACTTC.

In its sample, this clone was seen a few times. The chain joins TRBV4-1 to TRBJ1-2; 8 positions match TRBD1. Looked up from germline, CDR1 is MGHRA and CDR2 is YSYEKL. This CDR3 has 16 residues. The trim removed 0 bases at V and 8 bases at J, leaving 11 bases unmatched. CDR3 DNA sequence: TGCGCCAGCAGCCAAGAAGGCCGAGGACAGGGTAGAGGCTACACCTTC. Its protein is CASSQEGRGQGRGYTF.

This clone was seen a handful of times. This chain connects TRBV2 to TRBJ1-4; weak D call: TRBD1 (5 bases). CDR1 is SNHLY, CDR2 FYNNEI, per germline. This CDR3 comprises 12 residues. The V end was cut by 1 base, the J end by 10 bases, with 7 bases between. The CDR3 region is CASSEDQGKLFF. The CDR3 coding sequence is TGTGCCAGCAGTGAAGATCAGGGAAAACTGTTTTTT.

This clone was recorded a few times. The rearrangement uses TRBV18 and TRBJ1-3; 7 bases line up with TRBD1. The germline V gene encodes CDR1 KGHSH and CDR2 LQKENI. Losses at the gene ends were 4 bases for V and 3 bases for J; bases not matched to a gene: 9. The CDR3 runs 16 residues. In nucleotides, the CDR3 is TGTGCCAGCTCACTCTGGACAGGTCGGAATGGAAACACCATATATTTT. Its translation is CASSLWTGRNGNTIYF.

V usage is TRBV14 and J usage is TRBJ2-2; 12 bases match TRBD2. The V and J ends lost 4 bases and 5 bases, in that order; junction bases with no gene match: 5. Looked up from germline, CDR1 is SGHDN and CDR2 is FVKESK. The CDR3 consists of 16 residues. The CDR3 loop reads CASSPPSGGATGELFF. The CDR3 bases are TGTGCCAGCAGCCCGCCTAGCGGGGGGGCTACCGGGGAGCTGTTTTTT. Full variable domain (remainder filled in from reference TRBV14 and TRBJ2-2): EAGVTQFPSHSVIEKGQTVTLRCDPISGHDNLYWYRRVMGKEIKFLLHFVKESKQDESGMPNNRFLAERTGGTYSTLKVQPAELEDSGVYFCASSPPSGGATGELFFGEGSRLTVL.

In this sample, this clone turned up a few times. The chain uses TRBV6-5 and TRBJ1-1, with 8 bases lining up with TRBD1. This CDR3 is built from 14 residues. The V gene's germline CDR1 is MNHEY and CDR2 SVGAGI. After removal of 2 bases from V and 6 bases from J, the junction contained 5 bases not matched to a gene. In DNA form, the CDR3 reads TGTGCCAGCAGTTACGCAGGGGGCTCGTCTGAAGCTTTCTTT. It specifies CASSYAGGSSEAFF.

The chain is built from TRBV19 and TRBJ1-6; 7 nucleotides line up with TRBD1. Losses at the gene ends were 5 bases for V and 7 bases for J; bases not matched to a gene: 5. The V gene's germline CDR1 is LNHDA and CDR2 SQIVND (reference sequence). The CDR3 sequence is 14 residues long. CDR3 DNA: TGTGCCAGTAGTCCGGGACAGACAAATTCACCCCTCCACTTT. Encoded protein: CASSPGQTNSPLHF.

This clone was counted only a few times. The chain carries TRBV28 and TRBJ1-1; 7 bases fit TRBD1. Trimming removed 2 bases from V and 4 bases from J; junction bases left unmatched: 4. The length of the CDR3 is 14 residues. CDR1 MDHEN and CDR2 SYDVKM come from the germline V gene. The CDR3 nucleotides are TGTGCCAGCAGTTTACCAGGGGGAGGCACTGAAGCTTTCTTT. Its protein is CASSLPGGGTEAFF. Using reference TRBV28 and TRBJ1-1 for the parts outside the CDR3, the full variable domain is DVKVTQSSRYLVKRTGEKVFLECVQDMDHENMFWYRQDPGLGLRLIYFSYDVKMKEKGDIPEGYSVSREKKERFSLILESASTNQTSMYLCASSLPGGGTEAFFGQGTRLTVV.

The V call is TRBV12-2, the J call TRBJ1-1. TRBV12-2 is designated a pseudogene. The CDR3 contains 16 residues. The CDR3 nucleotides are TGTGCAAGTCGCTTAAGGATATCGAGCGTCTACACTGAAGCTTTCTTT. Protein sequence: CASRLRISSVYTEAFF.

This rearrangement joins TRBV30 to TRBJ1-1; the match to TRBD1 covers 7 bases. Trimming took 3 bases from V and 1 from J; bases not matched to a gene: 8. The CDR3 runs to 15 residues. Germline V gene lookup returns CDR1 GTSNPN and CDR2 SVGIG (reference sequence). CDR3 residues: CAWSATPGGNTEAFF. The CDR3 DNA reads as TGTGCCTGGAGCGCAACTCCAGGGGGGAACACTGAAGCTTTCTTT.

The gene calls are TRBV28 and TRBJ2-4, with D perhaps matching TRBD2 (5 bases). The germline CDR1 and CDR2 sequences are MDHEN and SYDVKM. The ends were cut back, 10 bases at V and 1 base at J, with 11 bases in the middle. This CDR3 is 13 amino acids long. The CDR3 is CATREGAKNIQYF. The CDR3, as DNA: TGTGCCACCCGGGAAGGGGCCAAAAACATTCAGTACTTC. The full variable domain, with the rest looked up from reference TRBV28 and TRBJ2-4, is DVKVTQSSRYLVKRTGEKVFLECVQDMDHENMFWYRQDPGLGLRLIYFSYDVKMKEKGDIPEGYSVSREKKERFSLILESASTNQTSMYLCATREGAKNIQYFGAGTRLSVL.

V usage is TRBV5-6 and J usage is TRBJ1-4, with D perhaps TRBD1 (6 bases). V lost 2 bases and J 6 bases, leaving 11 bases between the germline ends. Germline V CDR1 and CDR2: SGHDT, YYEEEE. The CDR3 consists of 14 residues. The CDR3 region has the DNA TGTGCCAGCAGCTTAACAGGGTGGGATGAAAAACTGTTTTTT. Protein sequence: CASSLTGWDEKLFF.

The chain carries TRBV7-8 and TRBJ1-5; TRBD1 is a possible D gene (6 bases). Per germline, CDR1 SGHVS and CDR2 FQNEAQ. There are 12 residues in the CDR3. V shed 1 base and J shed 10 bases, with 8 bases lying between them. The CDR3 is CASSLGGGPQHF. In DNA, the CDR3 is TGTGCCAGCAGCTTAGGAGGGGGACCCCAGCATTTT.

The rearrangement joins TRBV27 to TRBJ2-7; possible D gene TRBD2, 5 bases. The CDR3 loop spans 14 amino acids. Germline V gives CDR1 MNHEY, CDR2 SMNVEV (reference sequence). Between the trimmed V and J ends, which lost 2 bases and 2 bases, there was a span of 10 bases. The CDR3 DNA is TGTGCCAGCAGTTTACGGGAAGGACCCTACGAGCAGTACTTC. It encodes CASSLREGPYEQYF.

The gene calls are TRBV2 and TRBJ1-2, with D possibly TRBD1 on 6 matching bases. The CDR3 has 15 residues. Trimming removed 6 bases at V and 4 bases at J, with 18 bases between. Per germline, CDR1 SNHLY and CDR2 FYNNEI. In DNA, the CDR3 is TGTGCCAGCAGCTCGAACAGGGCCACCAGCTATGGCTACACCTTC. Translated: CASSSNRATSYGYTF.

This chain joins TRBV2 and TRBJ1-5; 8 bases are a match to TRBD1. Germline V gene lookup returns CDR1 SNHLY and CDR2 FYNNEI. The length of the CDR3 is 16 residues. Trimming cost V 5 bases and J 0 bases; bases outside gene matches: 6. This CDR3 reads CASSLTGAFSNQPQHF. The CDR3 region has the DNA TGTGCCAGCAGTTTGACAGGGGCTTTTAGCAATCAGCCCCAGCATTTT.

The rearrangement joins TRBV27 to TRBJ2-3, with D perhaps matching TRBD1 (5 bases). V was trimmed by 2 bases and J by 2 bases, leaving 8 bases between them. CDR1 and CDR2 from the germline V gene are MNHEY and SMNVEV (reference sequence). This CDR3 is 14 amino acids long. The CDR3 DNA reads as TGTGCCAGCAGTTTAAGGGGTTTCACAGATACGCAGTATTTT. This sequence encodes CASSLRGFTDTQYF.

The chain uses TRBV2 and TRBJ2-1; TRBD1 agrees at 10 bases. Germline-derived CDR1 and CDR2 are SNHLY and FYNNEI. This CDR3 region has 14 residues. V shed 7 bases, J shed 10 bases, and the junction held 10 bases outside the gene matches. As DNA, the CDR3 is TGTGCCAGCATCAGACAGGGGGCCTTAGAGGAGCAGTTCTTC. Translation gives CASIRQGALEEQFF. The variable domain in full, completed from reference TRBV2 and TRBJ2-1, reads EPEVTQTPSHQVTQMGQEVILRCVPISNHLYFYWYRQILGQKVEFLVSFYNNEISEKSEIFDDQFSVERPDGSNFTLKIRSTKLEDSAMYFCASIRQGALEEQFFGPGTRLTVL.

V usage is TRBV11-2 and J usage is TRBJ2-3, with 11 bases aligning to TRBD2. CDR1 and CDR2 from the germline V gene are SGHAT and FQNNGV. The V segment lost 4 bases and the J segment 0 bases; nucleotides outside the gene matches: 6. This CDR3 region has 17 residues. This CDR3 reads CASSSPLAGASTDTQYF. Here the CDR3 DNA reads TGTGCCAGCAGCTCCCCACTAGCGGGGGCGAGCACAGATACGCAGTATTTT.

The CDR3 DNA is TGCGCCAGCAGCCTCGGGACAGAGAACACTGAAGCTTTCTTT. It translates to CASSLGTENTEAFF. V gene TRBV5-1 combines with J gene TRBJ1-1, with 7 bases lining up with TRBD1. J was trimmed by 1 base and V by 4 bases; bases with no gene match: 4. CDR3 length equals 14 residues. Germline CDR1 and CDR2: SGHRS and YFSETQ.

The rearrangement uses TRBV7-2 and TRBJ2-5, with 11 positions matching TRBD2. Germline V gene lookup returns CDR1 SGHTA and CDR2 FQGNSA. The CDR3 runs to 15 residues. The V and J ends lost 4 bases and 5 bases, in that order; junction bases with no gene match: 6. The CDR3 nucleotides are TGTGCCAGCAGCTCCGGGACTAGCGGATCGGAGACCCAGTACTTC. Translation gives CASSSGTSGSETQYF.

The V gene is TRBV2, the J gene TRBJ1-4, with TRBD1 matching 7 bases. Trimming cost V 3 bases and J 7 bases; bases outside gene matches: 2. The germline CDR1 and CDR2 sequences are SNHLY and FYNNEI. The CDR3 extends over 13 amino acids. The DNA of the CDR3 is TGTGCCAGCAGTGACCGGGACAGTGAAAAACTGTTTTTT. Protein product: CASSDRDSEKLFF.

This clone was seen only a few times. The chain recombines TRBV7-9 with TRBJ2-7, with TRBD1 matching 7 bases. This CDR3 has 17 amino acids. The germline CDR1 and CDR2 sequences are SEHNR and FQNEAQ (reference sequence). The V gene end was trimmed by 5 bases and the J gene end by 0 bases; junction bases not matched to a gene: 13. The CDR3 loop reads CASSPHPRTGSSYEQYF. DNA of the CDR3: TGTGCCAGCAGCCCACACCCTAGGACAGGTAGCTCCTACGAGCAGTACTTC.

This chain uses TRBV5-1 with TRBJ2-1; 12 bases align to TRBD1. The CDR3 extends over 18 amino acids. V was pared by 0 bases and J by 7 bases, with 11 bases of the junction left unmatched. Germline V gives CDR1 SGHRS, CDR2 YFSETQ. The CDR3 region has the DNA TGCGCCAGCAGCTTGGGTTCCGGGACAGGGGGCGATCCGAATGAGCAGTTCTTC. Its translation: CASSLGSGTGGDPNEQFF.